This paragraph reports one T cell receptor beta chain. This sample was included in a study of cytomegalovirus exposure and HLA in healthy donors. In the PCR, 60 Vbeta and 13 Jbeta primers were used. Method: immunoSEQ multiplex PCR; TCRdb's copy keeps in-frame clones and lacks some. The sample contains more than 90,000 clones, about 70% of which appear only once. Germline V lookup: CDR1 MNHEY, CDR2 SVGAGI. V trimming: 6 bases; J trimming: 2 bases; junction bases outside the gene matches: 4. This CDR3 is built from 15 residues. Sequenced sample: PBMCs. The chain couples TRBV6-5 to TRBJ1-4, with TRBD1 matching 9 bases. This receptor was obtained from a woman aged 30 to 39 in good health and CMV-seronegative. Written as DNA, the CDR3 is TGTGCCAGCAGAAAACAGGGGGCCACTAATGAAAAACTGTTTTTT. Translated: CASRKQGATNEKLFF.